This T cell receptor beta chain was observed in a study of shared clonotypes between healthy human individuals. TCRdb's table, derived via immunoSEQ multiplex PCR, lists solely in-frame clones and lacks some. This sample has about 2.4 million clones, with under 95% found just once. Deletions cut 1 base from V and 6 bases from J, with 12 bases between. Germline CDR1 MNHEY, CDR2 SMNVEV (reference sequence). The CDR3 has 14 amino acids. This clone was seen just once. The sequenced material came from naive CD4+ T cells from PBMCs. The subset was: CD45RA+ positively selected. The chain is built from TRBV27 and TRBJ1-1, with no clear D. This sequence originates from a man aged 18 to 29 in good health. Some clones in this sample may be carry-over from other donors' samples. Here the CDR3 DNA reads TGTGCCAGCAGTTTATACGGGTCGGGAGCTGAAGCTTTCTTT. It translates to CASSLYGSGAEAFF.